The next 4 T cell receptor beta chains were all read from a single sample in a study of blood T cell repertoires in COVID-19. The repertoire was sequenced with immunoSEQ multiplex PCR; TCRdb's copy has only in-frame clones and lacks some. Among about 200,000 clones listed, more than 70% were seen once. Sequences were obtained from PBMCs or T cells enriched from blood (not recorded which). The receptors here all came from a man aged 40-49 years with acute COVID-19.

This clone was counted only a few times. V and J are TRBV5-1 and TRBJ2-2, with TRBD1 matching over 10 bases. From germline, CDR1 is SGHRS and CDR2 YFSETQ. This CDR3 has 15 residues. Unmatched junction bases numbered 8, after V lost 7 bases and J lost 5 bases. CDR3 region: CASCRTGGTTGELFF. CDR3 nucleotide sequence: TGCGCCAGCTGCAGGACAGGGGGGACTACCGGGGAGCTGTTTTTT.

V and J are TRBV7-9 and TRBJ2-1, with 8 bases identical to TRBD2. CDR3 length: 17 amino acids. V dropped 3 bases and J dropped 4; count of bases not matched to a gene: 11. CDR1 and CDR2 from the germline V gene are SEHNR and FQNEAQ (reference sequence). The CDR3 sequence: CASSFSLGSGTYNEQFF. In nucleotides, the CDR3 is TGTGCCAGCAGCTTCTCTCTGGGTAGCGGGACTTACAATGAGCAGTTCTTC.

This rearrangement joins TRBV2 to TRBJ1-4; 9 positions agree with TRBD1. The CDR3 spans 13 residues. V lost 5 bases to trimming and J lost 7 bases; unmatched junction nucleotides: 2. Per germline, CDR1 SNHLY and CDR2 FYNNEI. CDR3 residues: CASSRDRAEKLFF. In DNA, the CDR3 is TGTGCCAGCAGTCGGGACAGGGCTGAAAAACTGTTTTTT.

V and J are TRBV5-1 and TRBJ2-1; possibly TRBD2 for D (6 bases). The CDR3 has 14 amino acids. In germline, CDR1 is SGHRS, CDR2 YFSETQ. V shed 5 bases and J shed 8 bases, with 17 bases lying between them. In DNA, the CDR3 is TGCGCCAGCAGAACTAGCCGAATGGGGGATGAGCAGTTCTTC. It translates to CASRTSRMGDEQFF.